The 20 T cell receptor beta chains reported below all come from one sample, sequenced in a study of blood T cell repertoires in COVID-19. TCRdb keeps only in-frame clones here, not all; method: immunoSEQ multiplex PCR. This table has about 290,000 clones, roughly 91% appearing once. The specimen sequenced was peripheral blood. These TCRs come from a woman aged 25 to 39 with COVID-19, enrolled during active disease.

V gene TRBV11-2 combines with J gene TRBJ2-3; 15 nucleotides align to TRBD2. CDR1 and CDR2 (germline): SGHAT, FQNNGV. The CDR3 extends over 16 amino acids. The V gene end was trimmed by 1 base and the J gene end by 6 bases; junction bases not matched to a gene: 2. CDR3 protein: CASSLGTSGGADTQYF. In DNA form, the CDR3 reads TGTGCCAGCAGCTTAGGGACTAGCGGGGGGGCGGATACGCAGTATTTT.

The V gene is TRBV11-3, the J gene TRBJ2-7; 7 nucleotides agree with TRBD1. The ends lost 2 bases at V and 3 bases at J; junction bases unmatched: 4. CDR3 length equals 14 residues. Germline lookup yields CDR1 SGHNT and CDR2 YENEEA. The CDR3 DNA reads TGTGCCAGCAGCTTAAGGGGACAGTACTACGAGCAGTACTTC. It encodes CASSLRGQYYEQYF.

V is TRBV29-1 and J is TRBJ2-1; the D is unclear. V lost 0 bases to trimming and J lost 3 bases, with 9 bases between them. The V gene's germline CDR1 is SQVTM and CDR2 ANQGSEA. The CDR3 spans 14 residues. DNA for the CDR3: TGCAGCGTTGAAGATCGAGGCAGCTACAATGAGCAGTTCTTC. This translates into CSVEDRGSYNEQFF.

The chain joins TRBV5-1 to TRBJ1-1; D gene ambiguous. Germline loops: CDR1 SGHRS, CDR2 YFSETQ. This CDR3 contains 16 residues. V was cut by 7 bases and J by 1 base, with 20 bases left in between. CDR3 DNA: TGCGCCAGCCGGGAGGCAGTCCTTGGCCAGAACACTGAAGCTTTCTTT. It codes for CASREAVLGQNTEAFF.

This rearrangement joins TRBV5-8 to TRBJ2-3; D unclear. Trimming shortened V by 7 bases and J by 2 bases, and 5 bases separated the two germline ends. The CDR3 totals 11 residues. Per germline, CDR1 SGHTS and CDR2 YDEGEE. This CDR3 reads CASQFTDTQYF. CDR3 sequence (DNA): TGTGCCAGCCAATTCACAGATACGCAGTATTTT.

The gene calls are TRBV5-1 and TRBJ2-1; 8 positions match TRBD1. Germline V gene data show CDR1 as SGHRS and CDR2 as YFSETQ. Trimming removed 7 bases from V and 4 bases from J; junction bases left unmatched: 7. The CDR3 covers 14 residues. CDR3 nucleotide sequence: TGCGCCAGCGCCGACGGGACAGGTTACAATGAGCAGTTCTTC. Its translation is CASADGTGYNEQFF.

V and J are TRBV5-1 and TRBJ1-1; TRBD1 is a possible D gene (6 bases). From germline, CDR1 is SGHRS and CDR2 YFSETQ. The CDR3 loop spans 14 amino acids. Trimming removed 5 bases from V and 4 bases from J, with 15 bases in between. DNA of the CDR3: TGCGCCAGCAGACTCTCAGGGGCGGGCACTGAAGCTTTCTTT. It codes for CASRLSGAGTEAFF. Full variable domain (rest looked up from reference TRBV5-1 and TRBJ1-1): KAGVTQTPRYLIKTRGQQVTLSCSPISGHRSVSWYQQTPGQGLQFLFEYFSETQRNKGNFPGRFSGRQFSNSRSEMNVSTLELGDSALYLCASRLSGAGTEAFFGQGTRLTVV.

The V gene is TRBV5-4, the J gene TRBJ1-1, with TRBD1 identical over 7 bases. Germline V gene sequence: CDR1 SGHNT, CDR2 YYREEE (reference sequence). This CDR3 region has 15 residues. Trimming took 3 bases from V and 4 from J; bases not matched to a gene: 9. CDR3 nucleotide sequence: TGTGCCAGCAGCTCAGGAAAACAGGGGCCCACTGAAGCTTTCTTT. This translates into CASSSGKQGPTEAFF.

The V call is TRBV3-1 (or the pseudogene TRBV3-2), the J call TRBJ2-3; 7 nucleotides match TRBD1. After removal of 7 bases from V and 6 bases from J, the junction contained 10 bases not matched to a gene. CDR3 length: 14 residues. Per germline, CDR1 LGHDT and CDR2 YNNKEL (reference sequence). The CDR3 reads CASTNQGVGDTQYF. The CDR3 DNA sequence: TGTGCCAGCACCAATCAGGGGGTTGGTGATACGCAGTATTTT.

The rearrangement uses TRBV5-4 and TRBJ1-2, with D possibly being TRBD1 (5 bases). Germline CDR1 is SGHNT and CDR2 is YYREEE (reference sequence). The V gene lost 0 bases and the J gene lost 4 bases, with 19 bases spanning the gap. CDR3 length equals 17 residues. CDR3 bases: TGTGCCAGCAGCTTGGAAGCTGGAGCAGGGATCCCCTATGGCTACACCTTC. Residues: CASSLEAGAGIPYGYTF.

In its sample, this clone was seen once. The CDR3 loop is CASSVNMNTEAFF. The CDR3 DNA follows: TGCGCCAGCAGTGTTAACATGAACACTGAAGCTTTCTTT. The gene calls are TRBV10-1 and TRBJ1-1, with D unresolved. The CDR3 totals 13 residues. Germline-derived CDR1 and CDR2 are WNHNN and SYGVQD (reference sequence). V was cut by 4 bases and J by 0 bases, with 6 bases left in between.

This sequence joins TRBV6-5 and TRBJ1-1; 8 nucleotides match TRBD1. V lost 6 bases and J lost 7; bases outside the gene matches: 10. CDR1 and CDR2 (germline): MNHEY, SVGAGI. CDR3 length: 14 residues. CDR3 coding DNA: TGTGCCAGCAGCTCCGGGACAGGCCATCTTGAAGCTTTCTTT. This translates into CASSSGTGHLEAFF.

In the case of this clone: The junction departs from germline at one end; a sequencing error may be responsible. The CDR3 nucleotides read TGTGCCAGCAGTTTATTCCAGGGGCTGAATACTGAAGCTTTCTTT. This codes for CASSLFQGLNTEAFF. The V and J genes are TRBV27 and TRBJ1-1, with D perhaps matching TRBD1 (6 bases). The CDR3 contains 15 residues. Germline CDR1 reads MNHEY; CDR2 reads SMNVEV (reference sequence).

The V and J genes are TRBV18 and TRBJ1-2; 9 bases are shared with TRBD1. This CDR3 comprises 15 residues. V lost 6 bases to trimming and J lost 6 bases; unmatched junction nucleotides: 11. Per the germline V gene, CDR1 is KGHSH and CDR2 is LQKENI. The CDR3 loop is CASSLRRGDRDGYTF. The DNA for the CDR3 is TGTGCCAGCTCCCTTCGTCGTGGGGACAGGGATGGCTACACCTTC.

The rearrangement uses TRBV3-1 (or the pseudogene TRBV3-2) and TRBJ2-7, with D possibly TRBD1 on 6 matching bases. From germline, CDR1 is LGHDT and CDR2 YNNKEL (reference sequence). Trimming shortened V by 8 bases and J by 2 bases, and 16 bases separated the two germline ends. The CDR3 consists of 14 residues. The CDR3 reads CASSSGTSPYEQYF. In nucleotides, the CDR3 is TGTGCCAGCTCCTCCGGGACATCTCCCTACGAGCAGTACTTC.

This chain links TRBV2 with TRBJ1-3; D not certain. Trimming removed 2 bases from V and 2 bases from J, with 4 bases in between. The CDR3 has 13 residues. Per the germline V gene, CDR1 is SNHLY and CDR2 is FYNNEI. The CDR3, as DNA: TGTGCCAGCAGTGAACTACCTGGAAACACCATATATTTT. This codes for CASSELPGNTIYF.

On this clone itself: The sample carries other DNA sequences with the same CDR3. This chain joins TRBV19 and TRBJ1-6; no firm D call. V was trimmed by 3 bases and J by 9 bases, leaving 12 bases between them. Germline lookup yields CDR1 LNHDA and CDR2 SQIVND (reference sequence). This CDR3 is built from 14 residues. The CDR3 sequence is CASSIAGLASPLHF. In DNA form, the CDR3 reads TGTGCCAGTAGTATCGCAGGTTTGGCTTCACCCCTCCACTTT.

The V gene is TRBV4-1, the J gene TRBJ1-5; 7 bases map to TRBD1. With V trimmed by 1 base and J by 6 bases, 9 bases remained unmatched. In germline, CDR1 is MGHRA, CDR2 YSYEKL. CDR3 length equals 16 residues. The DNA of the CDR3 is TGCGCCAGCAGCCAAGGAGCGACAGGGCGTTTTCAGCCCCAGCATTTT. Protein product: CASSQGATGRFQPQHF.

The chain recombines TRBV4-2 with TRBJ2-1, with TRBD2 matching 12 bases. Germline CDR1 and CDR2: LGHNA and YNFKEQ. The V gene end was trimmed by 4 bases and the J gene end by 2 bases; junction bases not matched to a gene: 9. The CDR3 runs 18 residues. This CDR3 reads CASSRRSSGGAAYNEQFF. The CDR3 coding sequence is TGTGCCAGCAGCCGGCGATCTAGCGGGGGGGCCGCCTACAATGAGCAGTTCTTC.

This chain joins TRBV3-1 (or the pseudogene TRBV3-2) and TRBJ1-6; D call uncertain. Trimming cost V 5 bases and J 10 bases, with 12 bases left between them. The CDR3 consists of 13 residues. The germline CDR1 and CDR2 sequences are LGHDT and YNNKEL (reference sequence). CDR3 amino acids: CASSAAQDSPLHF. Here the CDR3 DNA reads TGTGCCAGCAGCGCGGCGCAAGACTCACCCCTCCACTTT.